What follows is one T cell receptor beta chain and its context. Antigen specificity is unknown. The sample belongs to a study of OX40 agonist ivuxolimab in advanced cancers. Study-wide background: The patients' treatment was ivuxolimab, an agonistic anti-OX40 (CD134) antibody. General study findings and limits: Expanded clones were, on average, more numerous in CD8+ T cells than in CD4+. Researchers did not determine the expanded peripheral T cells' antigen specificity.

Measured with immunoSEQ multiplex PCR; TCRdb has only the in-frame clones, and not every one. The sample has 45,000 to 55,000 clones; roughly 92% are singletons. V was cut by 6 bases and J by 0 bases, with 10 bases left in between. The CDR3 extends over 14 amino acids. This receptor was identified in an adult with an advanced solid tumor such as melanoma, head and neck, liver or kidney cancer. Sample: CD4+ or CD8+ T cells sorted from blood, taken in a trial of the OX40 agonist ivuxolimab. The rearrangement uses TRBV23-1 and TRBJ2-3; D may be TRBD1 (5 bases). TRBV23-1 is labeled an ORF, and its function is uncertain. CDR3 nucleotide sequence: TGCGCCAGCAGCCGACAGACTAGCACAGATACGCAGTATTTT. It translates to CASSRQTSTDTQYF.